This T cell receptor beta chain comes out of a study of blood T cell repertoires in COVID-19. Study as a whole: PBMCs, B-cell-depleted T cells, or T cells provided the cDNA or gDNA that made up the material.

Clones were sequenced by immunoSEQ multiplex PCR, and TCRdb holds only the in-frame ones, with some missing. The sample shows some 120,000 clones, around 89% of them seen only once. The length of the CDR3 is 15 residues. The V end lost 2 bases, the J end lost 4 bases, and 14 bases lay between the germline ends. Germline CDR1 SGHRS, CDR2 YFSETQ. The rearrangement joins TRBV5-1 to TRBJ2-3, with D perhaps TRBD2 (6 bases). The clonotype comes from a man in his fifties or sixties with acute or convalescent COVID-19. The sequenced sample consisted of peripheral blood. Written as DNA, the CDR3 is TGCGCCAGCAGCTTTCCGGGGGAAATGGCAGATACGCAGTATTTT. It translates to CASSFPGEMADTQYF.